The sequence of this T cell receptor beta chain was determined in a study of beta chain features in type 1 diabetes. This clone was detected a few times. Its antigen is currently unknown. Every sorted population was more than 95% pure. Broader study findings: Naive, central memory and Treg TCRB repertoires appeared more alike in patients than in healthy donors. Moderate but significant shortening of TCRB CDR3s was recorded in all four CD4+ subsets from Type 1 diabetes patients.

V was pared by 5 bases and J by 6 bases, with 9 bases of the junction left unmatched. Germline V gene sequence: CDR1 SGHDT, CDR2 YYEEEE. The CDR3 runs 14 residues. The isolated RNA, all of it, was reverse transcribed, so expressed TCRB transcripts were what got sequenced. Repertoires were generated with immunoSEQ multiplex PCR, while TCRdb's copy carries only in-frame clones and drops some. The sample has 150,000 or so clones; 7% to 10% are singletons. The TCR sequence derives from a woman in her late teens or twenties in good health. The chain couples TRBV5-6 to TRBJ2-7, with 9 bases lining up with TRBD1. The specimen was central memory CD4+ T cells from blood. CDR3 sequence: CASRVGQGVGEQYF. The CDR3 DNA is TGTGCCAGCAGGGTGGGACAGGGTGTTGGCGAGCAGTACTTC.